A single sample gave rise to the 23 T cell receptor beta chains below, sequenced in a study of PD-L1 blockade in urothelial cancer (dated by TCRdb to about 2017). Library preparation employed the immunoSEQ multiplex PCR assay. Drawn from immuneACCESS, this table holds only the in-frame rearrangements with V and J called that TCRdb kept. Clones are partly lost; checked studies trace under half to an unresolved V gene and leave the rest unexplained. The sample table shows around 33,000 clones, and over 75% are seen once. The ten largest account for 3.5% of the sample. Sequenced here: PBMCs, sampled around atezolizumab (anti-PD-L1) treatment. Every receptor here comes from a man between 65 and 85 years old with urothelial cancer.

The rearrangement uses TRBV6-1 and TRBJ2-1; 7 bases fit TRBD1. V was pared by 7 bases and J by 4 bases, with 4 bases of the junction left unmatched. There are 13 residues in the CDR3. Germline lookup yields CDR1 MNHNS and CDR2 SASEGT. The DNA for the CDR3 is TGTGCCAGCACCCCGACAGGGTACAATGAGCAGTTCTTC. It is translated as CASTPTGYNEQFF.

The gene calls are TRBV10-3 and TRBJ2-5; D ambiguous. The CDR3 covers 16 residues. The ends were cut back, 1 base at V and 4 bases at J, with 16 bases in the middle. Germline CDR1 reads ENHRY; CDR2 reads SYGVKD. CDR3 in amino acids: CAISEYEEIARETQYF. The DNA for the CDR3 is TGTGCCATCAGTGAGTACGAGGAGATCGCCCGAGAGACCCAGTACTTC.

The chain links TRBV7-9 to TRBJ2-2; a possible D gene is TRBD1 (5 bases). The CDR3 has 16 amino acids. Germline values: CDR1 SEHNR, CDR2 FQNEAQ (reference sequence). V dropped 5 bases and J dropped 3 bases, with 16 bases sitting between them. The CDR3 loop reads CASSAQPAGYTGELFF. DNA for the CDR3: TGTGCCAGCAGCGCGCAGCCGGCAGGGTACACCGGGGAGCTGTTTTTT. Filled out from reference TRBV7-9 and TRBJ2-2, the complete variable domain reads DTGVSQNPRHKITKRGQNVTFRCDPISEHNRLYWYRQTLGQGPEFLTYFQNEAQLEKSRLLSDRFSAERPKGSFSTLEIQRTEQGDSAMYLCASSAQPAGYTGELFFGEGSRLTVL.

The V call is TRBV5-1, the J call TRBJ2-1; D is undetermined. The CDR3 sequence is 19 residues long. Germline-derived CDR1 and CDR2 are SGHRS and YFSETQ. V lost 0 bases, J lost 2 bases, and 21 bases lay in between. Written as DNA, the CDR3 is TGCGCCAGCAGCTTGGACGGCAGGTCGCTTCTCTCTGCCTACAATGAGCAGTTCTTC. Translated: CASSLDGRSLLSAYNEQFF.

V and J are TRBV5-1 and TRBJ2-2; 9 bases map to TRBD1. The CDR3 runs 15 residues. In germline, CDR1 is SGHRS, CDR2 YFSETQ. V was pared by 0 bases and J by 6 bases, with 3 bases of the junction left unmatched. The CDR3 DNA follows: TGCGCCAGCAGCTTGGGACAGGGGGATGCCGGGGAGCTGTTTTTT. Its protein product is CASSLGQGDAGELFF.

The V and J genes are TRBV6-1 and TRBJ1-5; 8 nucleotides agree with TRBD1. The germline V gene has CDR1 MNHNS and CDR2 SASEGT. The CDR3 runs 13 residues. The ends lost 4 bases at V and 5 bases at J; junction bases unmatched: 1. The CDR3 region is CASSVDRDQPQHF. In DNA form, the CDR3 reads TGTGCCAGCAGTGTGGACAGGGATCAGCCCCAGCATTTT.

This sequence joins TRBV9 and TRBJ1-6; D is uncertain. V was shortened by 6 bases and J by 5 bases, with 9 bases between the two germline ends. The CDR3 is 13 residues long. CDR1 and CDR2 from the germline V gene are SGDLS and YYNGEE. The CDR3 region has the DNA TGTGCCAGCACCGAGCAGGATAATTCACCCCTCCACTTT. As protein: CASTEQDNSPLHF.

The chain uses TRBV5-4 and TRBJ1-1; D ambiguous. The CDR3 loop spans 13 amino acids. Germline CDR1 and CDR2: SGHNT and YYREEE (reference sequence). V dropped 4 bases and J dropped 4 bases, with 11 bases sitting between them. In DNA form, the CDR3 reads TGTGCCAGCAGCCTAGTAGGTATCACTGAAGCTTTCTTT. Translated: CASSLVGITEAFF.

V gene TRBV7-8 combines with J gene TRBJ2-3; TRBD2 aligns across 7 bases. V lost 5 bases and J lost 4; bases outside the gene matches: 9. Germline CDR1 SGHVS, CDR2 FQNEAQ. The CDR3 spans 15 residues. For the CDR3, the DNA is TGTGCCAGCAGCGTCTTACAGCGGGAATCAGATACGCAGTATTTT. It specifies CASSVLQRESDTQYF.

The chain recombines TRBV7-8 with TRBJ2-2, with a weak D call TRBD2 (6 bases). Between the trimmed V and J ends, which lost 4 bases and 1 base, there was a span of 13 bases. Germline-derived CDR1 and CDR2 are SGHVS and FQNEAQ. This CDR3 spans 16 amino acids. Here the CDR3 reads CASSSGRGMNTGELFF. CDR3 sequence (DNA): TGTGCCAGCAGCTCGGGGCGGGGAATGAACACCGGGGAGCTGTTTTTT.

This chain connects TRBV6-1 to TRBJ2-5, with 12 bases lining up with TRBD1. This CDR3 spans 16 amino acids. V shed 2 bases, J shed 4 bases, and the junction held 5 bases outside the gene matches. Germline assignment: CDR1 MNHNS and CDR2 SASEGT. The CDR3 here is CASSERGQGAGETQYF. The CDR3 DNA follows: TGTGCCAGCAGTGAACGGGGACAGGGGGCCGGAGAGACCCAGTACTTC.

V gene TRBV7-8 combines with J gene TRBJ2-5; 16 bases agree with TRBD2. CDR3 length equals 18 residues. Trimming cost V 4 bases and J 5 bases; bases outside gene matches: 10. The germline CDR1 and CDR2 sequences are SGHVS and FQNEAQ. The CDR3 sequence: CASSSGLAGGPRGETQYF. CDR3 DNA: TGTGCCAGCAGCTCGGGACTAGCGGGGGGGCCAAGGGGGGAGACCCAGTACTTC.

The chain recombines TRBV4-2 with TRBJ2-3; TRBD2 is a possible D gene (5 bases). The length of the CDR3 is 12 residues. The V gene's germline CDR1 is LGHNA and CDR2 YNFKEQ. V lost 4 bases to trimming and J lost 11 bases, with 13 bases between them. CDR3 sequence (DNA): TGTGCCAGCAGCCCCCGGGGAAGTGGGCAGTATTTT. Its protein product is CASSPRGSGQYF.

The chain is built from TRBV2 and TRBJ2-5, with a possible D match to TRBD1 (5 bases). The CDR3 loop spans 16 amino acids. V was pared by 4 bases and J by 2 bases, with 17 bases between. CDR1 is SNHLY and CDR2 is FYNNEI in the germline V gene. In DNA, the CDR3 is TGTGCCAGCAGTGGTCAGGGCACAGGACCTCAAGAGACCCAGTACTTC. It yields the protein CASSGQGTGPQETQYF.

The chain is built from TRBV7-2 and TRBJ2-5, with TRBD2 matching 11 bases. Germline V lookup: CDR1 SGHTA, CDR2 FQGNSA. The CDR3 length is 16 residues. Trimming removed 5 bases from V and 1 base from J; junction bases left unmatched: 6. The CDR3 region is CASSPLAGARQETQYF. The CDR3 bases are TGTGCCAGCAGCCCACTAGCGGGGGCGCGCCAAGAGACCCAGTACTTC.

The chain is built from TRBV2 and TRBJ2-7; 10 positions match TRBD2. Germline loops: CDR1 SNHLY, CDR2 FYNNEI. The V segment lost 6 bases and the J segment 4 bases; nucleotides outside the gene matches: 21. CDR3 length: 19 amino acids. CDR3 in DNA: TGTGCCAGCAGCCCCTTAACGCGGGGAACTAGCGGGAACAGGTACGAGCAGTACTTC. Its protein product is CASSPLTRGTSGNRYEQYF.

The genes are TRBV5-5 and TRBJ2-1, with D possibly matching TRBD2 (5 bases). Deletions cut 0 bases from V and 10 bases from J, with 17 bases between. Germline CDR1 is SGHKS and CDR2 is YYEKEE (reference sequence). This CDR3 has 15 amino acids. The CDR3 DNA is TGTGCCAGCAGCTTGGGGGTGGCTAGCTACGAGGAGCAGTTCTTC. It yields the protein CASSLGVASYEEQFF.

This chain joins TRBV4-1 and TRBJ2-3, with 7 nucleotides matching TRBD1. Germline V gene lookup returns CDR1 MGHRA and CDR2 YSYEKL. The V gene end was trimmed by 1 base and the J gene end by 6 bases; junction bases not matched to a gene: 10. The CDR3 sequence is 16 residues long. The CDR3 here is CASSQAPDRARDTQYF. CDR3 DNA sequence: TGCGCCAGCAGCCAAGCCCCCGACAGGGCTCGGGATACGCAGTATTTT.

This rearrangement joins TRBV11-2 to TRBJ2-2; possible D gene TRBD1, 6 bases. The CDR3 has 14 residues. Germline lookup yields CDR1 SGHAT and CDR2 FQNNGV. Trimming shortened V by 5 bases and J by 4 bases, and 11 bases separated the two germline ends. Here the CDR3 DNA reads TGTGCCAGCAGCCCACTGGACAGCACCGGGGAGCTGTTTTTT. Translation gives CASSPLDSTGELFF.

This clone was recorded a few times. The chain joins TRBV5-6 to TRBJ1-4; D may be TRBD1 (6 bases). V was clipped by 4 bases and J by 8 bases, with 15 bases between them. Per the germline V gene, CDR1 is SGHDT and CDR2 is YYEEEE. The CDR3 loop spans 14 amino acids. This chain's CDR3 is CASSEQGFDEKLFF. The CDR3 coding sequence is TGTGCCAGCAGCGAACAGGGTTTCGACGAAAAACTGTTTTTT. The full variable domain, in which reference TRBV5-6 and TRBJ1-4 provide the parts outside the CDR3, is DAGVTQSPTHLIKTRGQQVTLRCSPKSGHDTVSWYQQALGQGPQFIFQYYEEEERQRGNFPDRFSGHQFPNYSSELNVNALLLGDSALYLCASSEQGFDEKLFFGSGTQLSVL.

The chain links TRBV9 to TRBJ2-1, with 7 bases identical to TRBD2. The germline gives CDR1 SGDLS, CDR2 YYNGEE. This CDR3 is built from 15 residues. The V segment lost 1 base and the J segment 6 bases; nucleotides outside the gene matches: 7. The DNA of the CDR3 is TGTGCCAGCAGCGTATCCAGCGGGGTAGGCAATGAGCAGTTCTTC. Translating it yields CASSVSSGVGNEQFF.

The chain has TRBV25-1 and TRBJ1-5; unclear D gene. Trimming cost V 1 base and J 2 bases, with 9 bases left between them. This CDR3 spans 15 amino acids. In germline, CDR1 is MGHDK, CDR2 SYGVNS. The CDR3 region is CASSEWGGGNQPQHF. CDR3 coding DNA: TGTGCCAGCAGTGAATGGGGAGGCGGCAATCAGCCCCAGCATTTT.

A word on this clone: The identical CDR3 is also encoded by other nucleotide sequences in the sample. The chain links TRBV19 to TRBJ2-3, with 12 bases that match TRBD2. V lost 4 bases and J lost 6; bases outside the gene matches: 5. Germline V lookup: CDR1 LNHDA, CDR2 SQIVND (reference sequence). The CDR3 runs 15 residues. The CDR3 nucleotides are TGTGCCAGTAGTACCCTAGCGGGGGGGCCGGATACGCAGTATTTT. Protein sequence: CASSTLAGGPDTQYF.